The clone carrying this T cell receptor (beta chain) has a handful of counts. Antigen specificity is unknown. The authors sorted CD4+ naive, central memory, regulatory and stem cell-like memory cells via CD45RO/CCR7/CD25/CD127/CD95/CD27. The data stem from a study of beta chain features in type 1 diabetes. V lost 0 bases and J lost 8, with 11 bases in between. Germline CDR1 and CDR2: SGHRS and YFSETQ. The length of the CDR3 is 14 residues. Study findings and constraints: For Type 1 diabetes patients, all four CD4+ subsets carried TCRB CDR3s that were moderately but significantly shorter. Unsettled here was the matter of whether HLA type influences TCRB rearrangement.

As every portion of the isolated RNA was reverse transcribed, the sequencing read expressed TCRB transcripts. Assay: immunoSEQ multiplex PCR; the TCRdb copy retains only in-frame clones and omits some. The sample lists 500,000 to 650,000 clones, over 10% occurring once. The J gene is TRBJ2-2, the V gene TRBV5-1; tentatively, D is TRBD2 (5 bases). This TCR derives from a man aged 25-45 years with type 1 diabetes. Sequenced sample: naive CD4+ T cells from blood. CDR3 bases: TGCGCCAGCAGCTTGGACCGGGGTTCTGGGGAGCTGTTTTTT. Protein: CASSLDRGSGELFF.